The rows below give T cell receptor beta chains drawn from one sample of a study of control samples from healthy donors and cancer patients. Data came from immunoSEQ multiplex PCR; TCRdb stores just in-frame clones and leaves some out. The sample contains around 180,000 clones, around 88% of which appear only once. The material sequenced was blood. Every receptor here comes from a woman aged 25 to 39 in good health. CDR3s include the opening cysteine and the closing phenylalanine or tryptophan. D genes are given only for firm matches. Expanded clones are given a class, and other clones once, few, many or no size at all.

size,V,J,D,DNA,CDR3
-,TRBV14,TRBJ2-1,-,TGTGCCAGCAGCCAAGCCAAGACCCCCTGGACACACAATGAGCAGTTCTTC,CASSQAKTPWTHNEQFF
-,TRBV27,TRBJ2-1,-,TGTGCCAGCAGTTGGCGACTACAAGGTGCTGAGCAGTTCTTC,CASSWRLQGAEQFF
-,TRBV7-2,TRBJ2-7,-,TGTGCCAGCACCCCACGGCGAGGCGGGCCTGAATCCTACGAGCAGTACTTC,CASTPRRGGPESYEQYF
-,TRBV6-5,TRBJ1-2,-,TGTGCCAGCAGTCCGACCGCAGATGGGTATGGCTACACCTTC,CASSPTADGYGYTF
-,TRBV28,TRBJ2-1,-,TGTGCCAGCAGTTCACTCTTCCCCGCGGGGGCCTATAGGAATGAGCAGTTCTTC,CASSSLFPAGAYRNEQFF
-,TRBV30,TRBJ1-1,-,TGTGCCTGGAGTGTAAGCATTGAAGCTTTCTTT,CAWSVSIEAFF
-,TRBV9,TRBJ1-6,-,TGTGCCAGCAGCGGAGACTCTGCATCCTCCCATTCACCCCTCCACTTT,CASSGDSASSHSPLHF
few,TRBV12-2,TRBJ1-2,-,TGTGCAAGTCGCTTAGGGGGACAGGCGGGGGATGGCTACACCTTC,CASRLGGQAGDGYTF
-,TRBV4-1,TRBJ2-1,TRBD2,TGCGCCAGCAGCGAACGGGGGGTCGACAATGAGCAGTTCTTC,CASSERGVDNEQFF
-,TRBV11-2,TRBJ2-1,-,TGTGCCAGCAGCCACACAGGGTACAATGAGCAGTTCTTC,CASSHTGYNEQFF